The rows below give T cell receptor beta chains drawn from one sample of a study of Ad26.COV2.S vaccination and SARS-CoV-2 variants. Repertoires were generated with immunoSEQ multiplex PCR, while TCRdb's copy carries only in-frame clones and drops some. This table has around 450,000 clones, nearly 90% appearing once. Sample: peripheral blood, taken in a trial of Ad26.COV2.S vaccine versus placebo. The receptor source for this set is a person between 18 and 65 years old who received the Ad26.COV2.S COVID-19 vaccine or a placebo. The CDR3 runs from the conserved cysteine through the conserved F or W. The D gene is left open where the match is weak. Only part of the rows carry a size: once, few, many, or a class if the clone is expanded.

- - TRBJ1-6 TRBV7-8 CASSLPGQGYSPLHF TGTGCCAGCAGCTTACCCGGGCAGGGTTATTCACCCCTCCACTTT
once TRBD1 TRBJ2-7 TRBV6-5 CASTWGGTGIYEQYF TGTGCCAGCACCTGGGGGGGGACAGGGATCTACGAGCAGTACTTC
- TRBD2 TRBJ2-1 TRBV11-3 CASSRGLAGGGNEQFF TGTGCCAGCAGCCGCGGACTAGCGGGAGGAGGCAATGAGCAGTTCTTC
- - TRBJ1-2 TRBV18 CASSPSRDYGYTF TGTGCCAGCTCACCGTCCAGGGACTATGGCTACACCTTC
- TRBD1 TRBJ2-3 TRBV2 CARTGTGPPTYGDTQYF TGTGCCAGAACCGGGACAGGGCCCCCCACTTATGGGGATACGCAGTATTTT
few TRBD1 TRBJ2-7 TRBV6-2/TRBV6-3 CASSPWDSQVHYEQYF TGTGCCAGCAGCCCTTGGGACAGCCAAGTGCACTACGAGCAGTACTTC
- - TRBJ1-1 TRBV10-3 CAIRDLLPGGFVNTEAFF TGTGCCATCAGGGACCTCCTTCCGGGTGGGTTCGTGAACACTGAAGCTTTCTTT
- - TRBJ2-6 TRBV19 CASSMSFRLQGGAGANVLTF TGTGCCAGTAGTATGTCTTTTAGGTTGCAGGGGGGAGCTGGGGCCAACGTCCTGACTTTC
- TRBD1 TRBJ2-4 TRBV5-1 CASSPPQGARDIQYF TGCGCCAGCAGCCCGCCCCAGGGGGCGCGGGACATTCAGTACTTC
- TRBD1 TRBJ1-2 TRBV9 CASSGRDRGRDGYTF TGTGCCAGCAGCGGCCGGGACAGGGGTCGGGACGGCTACACCTTC
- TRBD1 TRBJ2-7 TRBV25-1 CASTTGQRTYEQYF TGTGCCAGCACCACGGGACAGCGTACCTACGAGCAGTACTTC
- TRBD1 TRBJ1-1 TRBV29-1 CSVEDQWDRGAFF TGCAGCGTTGAAGATCAGTGGGACAGGGGAGCTTTCTTT
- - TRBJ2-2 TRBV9 CASSVRGQNTGELFF TGTGCCAGCAGCGTCCGAGGACAGAACACCGGGGAGCTGTTTTTT
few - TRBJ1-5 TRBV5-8 CASSPPPLQVPQHF TGTGCCAGCAGTCCCCCACCTCTACAGGTGCCCCAGCATTTT
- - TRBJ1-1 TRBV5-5 CASSFGQPNTEAFF TGTGCCAGCAGCTTCGGACAGCCGAACACTGAAGCTTTCTTT
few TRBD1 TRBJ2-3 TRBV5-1 CASSEPGQVTDTQYF TGCGCCAGCAGCGAACCGGGACAGGTGACAGATACGCAGTATTTT
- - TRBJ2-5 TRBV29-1 CSTSLGETQYF TGCAGCACGTCACTGGGGGAGACCCAGTACTTC
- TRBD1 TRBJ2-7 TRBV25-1 CASSELGTGSRYEQYF TGTGCCAGCAGTGAATTAGGGACAGGGTCCCGCTACGAGCAGTACTTC
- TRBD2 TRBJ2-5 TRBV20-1 CSASPGTRAETQYF TGCAGTGCTAGTCCCGGGACTAGGGCAGAGACCCAGTACTTC
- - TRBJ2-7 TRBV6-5 CATQDTNYEQYF TGTGCCACCCAGGACACGAACTACGAGCAGTACTTC
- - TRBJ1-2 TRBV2 CASRYRQLLYGYTF TGTGCCAGCAGATACCGACAGCTTCTCTATGGCTACACCTTC
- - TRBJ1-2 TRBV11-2 CASSPAAEYGYGYTF TGTGCCAGCAGCCCCGCTGCGGAGTATGGCTATGGCTACACCTTC
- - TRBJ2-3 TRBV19 CASSNSYPTDTQYF TGTGCCAGTAGTAACTCGTACCCCACAGATACGCAGTATTTT
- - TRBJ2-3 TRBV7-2 CASSLAGSGKAVDTQYF TGTGCCAGCAGCTTAGCGGGCAGCGGCAAGGCAGTAGATACGCAGTATTTT
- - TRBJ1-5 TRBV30 CAWSAPRIGFGSNQPQHF TGTGCCTGGAGCGCTCCCAGGATCGGATTCGGCAGCAATCAGCCCCAGCATTTT
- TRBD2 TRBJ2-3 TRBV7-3 CASSLRLAGIDTQYF TGTGCCAGCAGCCTACGACTAGCGGGTATAGATACGCAGTATTTT
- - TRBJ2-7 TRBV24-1 CATSVGGRQGSGNEQYF TGTGCCACCAGTGTCGGGGGAAGACAGGGTAGTGGAAACGAGCAGTACTTC
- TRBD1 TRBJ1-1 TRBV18 CASSSNPPDTGGWGAFF TGTGCCAGCTCATCAAATCCACCCGACACAGGGGGATGGGGAGCTTTCTTT
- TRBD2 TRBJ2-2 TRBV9 CASSAPSGRTGNTGELFF TGTGCCAGCAGCGCACCTAGCGGGAGGACGGGGAACACCGGGGAGCTGTTTTTT
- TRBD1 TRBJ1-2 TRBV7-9 CASSGGQGGYTF TGTGCCAGCAGCGGAGGACAGGGCGGCTACACCTTC
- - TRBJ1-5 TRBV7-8 CASSTDSGGNQPQHF TGTGCCAGCAGCACCGACAGTGGTGGCAATCAGCCCCAGCATTTT
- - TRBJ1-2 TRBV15 CATSRGEGRYYGYTF TGTGCCACCAGCAGAGGTGAGGGGCGGTACTATGGCTACACCTTC
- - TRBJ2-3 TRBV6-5 CASSYDTSSDTQYF TGTGCCAGCAGTTACGACACTAGTTCAGATACGCAGTATTTT
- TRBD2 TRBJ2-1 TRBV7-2 CASSRRLAGGRSEQFF TGTGCCAGCAGCAGACGACTAGCGGGGGGGCGCAGTGAGCAGTTCTTC
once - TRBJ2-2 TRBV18 CASSPRRDAAGELFF TGTGCCAGCTCACCAAGGAGGGATGCTGCCGGGGAGCTGTTTTTT
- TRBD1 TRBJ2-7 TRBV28 CASFQGVAYEQYF TGTGCCAGTTTCCAGGGGGTAGCCTACGAGCAGTACTTC
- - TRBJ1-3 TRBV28 CASSLQGPAGNTIYF TGTGCCAGCAGTCTCCAAGGTCCGGCCGGAAACACCATATATTTT
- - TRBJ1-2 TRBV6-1 CASSEARTSGYTF TGTGCCAGCAGTGAAGCCCGGACCTCCGGCTACACCTTC
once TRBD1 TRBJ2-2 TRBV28 CASSEKTGGRGELFF TGTGCCAGCAGCGAGAAGACAGGGGGCAGGGGGGAGCTGTTTTTT
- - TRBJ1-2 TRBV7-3 CASSPSHEHGYTF TGTGCCAGCAGCCCCTCCCACGAGCATGGCTACACCTTC
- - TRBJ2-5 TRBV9 CASSAQTAFQETQYF TGTGCCAGCAGCGCCCAAACAGCCTTCCAAGAGACCCAGTACTTC
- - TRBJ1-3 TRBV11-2 CASSLLGTIYF TGTGCCAGCAGCTTGCTCGGAACCATATATTTT
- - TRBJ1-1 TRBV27 CASRALRSDTEAFF TGTGCCAGCAGAGCCCTCCGGTCGGACACTGAAGCTTTCTTT
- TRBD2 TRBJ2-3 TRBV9 CASSVGGGSSTDTQYF TGTGCCAGCAGCGTCGGCGGGGGTTCTAGCACAGATACGCAGTATTTT
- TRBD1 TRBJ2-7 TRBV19 CASNRAGTGPYEQYF TGTGCCAGTAACCGGGCCGGGACAGGGCCCTACGAGCAGTACTTC
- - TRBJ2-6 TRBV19 CASSKVYRSSSGANVLTF TGTGCCAGTAGTAAAGTTTACAGGTCAAGCTCTGGGGCCAACGTCCTGACTTTC
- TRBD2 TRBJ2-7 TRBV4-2 CASSQDLAGEYEQYF TGTGCCAGCAGCCAAGATTTAGCGGGAGAATACGAGCAGTACTTC
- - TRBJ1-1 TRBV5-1 CASSIRDGEAFF TGCGCCAGCAGCATCCGGGACGGTGAAGCTTTCTTT
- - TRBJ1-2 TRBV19 CASSINSYYGYTF TGTGCCAGTAGTATTAACAGCTACTATGGCTACACCTTC
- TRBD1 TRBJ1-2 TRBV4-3 CASSQEGPGGNYGYTF TGCGCCAGCAGCCAAGAGGGGCCAGGGGGAAATTATGGCTACACCTTC
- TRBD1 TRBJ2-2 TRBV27 CASSFRDRVPGELFF TGTGCCAGCAGCTTCCGGGACAGGGTTCCCGGGGAGCTGTTTTTT
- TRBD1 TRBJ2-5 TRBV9 CASSSGTGPLETQYF TGTGCCAGCAGTTCCGGGACAGGGCCGTTGGAGACCCAGTACTTC
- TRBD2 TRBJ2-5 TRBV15 CATSRELAGDSMRETQYF TGTGCCACCAGCAGAGAGTTAGCGGGAGACTCTATGCGAGAGACCCAGTACTTC
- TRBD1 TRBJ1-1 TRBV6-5 CASQDRGGTEAFF TGTGCCAGTCAGGACAGGGGGGGGACTGAAGCTTTCTTT
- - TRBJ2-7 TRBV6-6 CASSERTEQYF TGTGCCAGCAGTGAACGGACTGAACAGTACTTC